In this sample, the clone carrying this T cell receptor (beta chain) turned up once. Its antigen remains unknown. J gave up 7 bases and V 6 bases, and 5 bases lay outside the gene matches. The length of the CDR3 is 13 residues. Germline assignment: CDR1 SNHLY and CDR2 FYNNEI. These data are taken from a study of T cell responses to AZD1222 COVID-19 vaccine. Study outcomes and limitations: Clonal diversity may have been underestimated in mostly white British donors. The span of vaccine-associated CD4 TCRs extended across spike, with dominance at 160-218 and 743-854.

Clones were sequenced by immunoSEQ multiplex PCR, and TCRdb holds only the in-frame ones, with some missing. The profile shows some 96,000 clones, approximately 91% of them singletons. The receptor's source is an adult in good health. The rearrangement uses TRBV2 and TRBJ2-2; 7 nucleotides align to TRBD2. The specimen was peripheral blood, collected on day 0 of AZD1222 vaccination. The CDR3 region has the DNA TGTGCCAGCAGACGACTAGCAAACGGGGAGCTGTTTTTT. Its translation is CASRRLANGELFF. Combining the CDR3 with reference TRBV2 and TRBJ2-2 gives the whole variable domain EPEVTQTPSHQVTQMGQEVILRCVPISNHLYFYWYRQILGQKVEFLVSFYNNEISEKSEIFDDQFSVERPDGSNFTLKIRSTKLEDSAMYFCASRRLANGELFFGEGSRLTVL.